The entry below gives a single TCR beta chain sequence along with its context. The data stem from a study of blood T cell repertoires in COVID-19. Study-level information: Sources were T cells, B-cell-depleted T cells, or PBMCs; the material itself was cDNA or gDNA.

The V gene end was trimmed by 6 bases and the J gene end by 6 bases; junction bases not matched to a gene: 6. The CDR3 covers 14 residues. CDR1 is SGHVS and CDR2 is FQNEAQ in the germline V gene. Study processing details: Reference gene primer amplification gave nucleated cell count estimates. TCRdb keeps only in-frame clones here, not all; method: immunoSEQ multiplex PCR. Clonal size and the V and J genes are those of that table, whereas D and trimming came from the DNA. The sample holds roughly 240,000 clones, around 80% seen once. The specimen sequenced was peripheral blood. The rearrangement joins TRBV7-8 to TRBJ2-1; TRBD1 aligns across 9 bases. This clonotype was obtained from a woman older than 75 with acute or convalescent COVID-19. The CDR3 region has the DNA TGTGCCAGCAGTGCCGGGACAGGGATCAATGAGCAGTTCTTC. Amino acid sequence: CASSAGTGINEQFF.